The present TCR beta chain was sequenced within a study of beta chain features in type 1 diabetes. Study-level points and caveats: Unsettled here was the matter of whether HLA type influences TCRB rearrangement.

Expressed TCRB transcripts were sequenced after all isolated RNA was converted to cDNA. The repertoire was sequenced with immunoSEQ multiplex PCR; TCRdb's copy has only in-frame clones and lacks some. The table lists 80,000 to 90,000 clones, 25% to 35% of them singletons, with 0.35% to 0.45% in the top ten. CDR1 LNHDA and CDR2 SQIVND come from the germline V gene (reference sequence). With 3 bases removed from V and 3 bases from J, the gap between germline ends came to 13 bases. This CDR3 spans 15 amino acids. A word on this clone: Its antigen remains unknown.

Sequencing was performed on stem cell memory CD4+ T cells from blood. This sequence originates from a woman younger than 35 in good health. The chain uses TRBV19 and TRBJ2-3, with D possibly being TRBD2 (5 bases). CDR3 residues: CASSIEGLGTDTQYF. The DNA for the CDR3 is TGTGCCAGTAGTATTGAGGGTTTGGGAACAGATACGCAGTATTTT.